Below are 14 T cell receptor beta chains sequenced from a single sample in a study of shared clonotypes between healthy human individuals. Naivety among CD8 cells was defined by CD45RO negativity and positive CCR7 selection, thereby excluding terminally differentiated effector memory CD45RA+ cells. Sequencing used immunoSEQ multiplex PCR; TCRdb keeps in-frame clones, though not all of them. The sample comprises about 580,000 clones, nearly 98% of which are singletons, and 0.25% to 0.35% rests with the top ten. The sample taken for sequencing was naive CD8+ T cells sorted from blood. Receptor source: a man aged 25-45 years in good health.

This clone occurred a few times. V usage is TRBV28 and J usage is TRBJ2-3; D is unclear. This CDR3 region has 17 residues. V gave up 5 bases and J gave up 2 bases, with 20 bases separating them. Germline V lookup: CDR1 MDHEN, CDR2 SYDVKM. The CDR3: CASSGSQDLGVTDTQYF. CDR3 coding DNA: TGTGCCAGCAGTGGCTCTCAGGACCTAGGCGTCACAGATACGCAGTATTTT. Combining the CDR3 with reference TRBV28 and TRBJ2-3 gives the whole variable domain DVKVTQSSRYLVKRTGEKVFLECVQDMDHENMFWYRQDPGLGLRLIYFSYDVKMKEKGDIPEGYSVSREKKERFSLILESASTNQTSMYLCASSGSQDLGVTDTQYFGPGTRLTVL.

The chain links TRBV15 to TRBJ2-7; 8 bases are shared with TRBD2. V lost 5 bases and J lost 2; bases outside the gene matches: 14. Germline V CDR1 and CDR2: LNHNV, YYDKDF (reference sequence). CDR3 length: 17 amino acids. CDR3 DNA: TGTGCCACCAGCGGGGGGGATCCGGTTAGCGGGACCTACGAGCAGTACTTC. It yields the protein CATSGGDPVSGTYEQYF.

The chain carries TRBV7-9 and TRBJ1-1, with 7 bases fitting TRBD1. Per the germline V gene, CDR1 is SEHNR and CDR2 is FQNEAQ (reference sequence). This CDR3 comprises 14 residues. V shed 4 bases, J shed 1 base, and the junction held 3 bases outside the gene matches. CDR3 residues: CASSYGTANTEAFF. The CDR3 nucleotides are TGTGCCAGCAGCTACGGGACAGCGAACACTGAAGCTTTCTTT.

V usage is TRBV7-9 and J usage is TRBJ1-2, with TRBD1 matching 7 bases. CDR3 length: 15 residues. CDR1 is SEHNR, CDR2 FQNEAQ, per germline (reference sequence). V trimming: 1 base; J trimming: 1 base; junction bases outside the gene matches: 3. CDR3 nucleotide sequence: TGTGCCAGCAGCTTAGGGGACAGCTTTAACTATGGCTACACCTTC. Translating it yields CASSLGDSFNYGYTF. Supplemented by reference TRBV7-9 and TRBJ1-2, the full variable domain reads DTGVSQNPRHKITKRGQNVTFRCDPISEHNRLYWYRQTLGQGPEFLTYFQNEAQLEKSRLLSDRFSAERPKGSFSTLEIQRTEQGDSAMYLCASSLGDSFNYGYTFGSGTRLTVV.

The chain carries TRBV6-5 and TRBJ2-1; 10 bases are shared with TRBD2. The CDR3 covers 15 residues. The V gene's germline CDR1 is MNHEY and CDR2 SVGAGI. After removal of 2 bases from V and 8 bases from J, the junction contained 6 bases not matched to a gene. DNA of the CDR3: TGTGCCAGCAGTTACGGCACTAGCGGGAACGATGAGCAGTTCTTC. It translates to CASSYGTSGNDEQFF.

The rearrangement links TRBV10-3 to TRBJ2-7; the D call may be TRBD1 or TRBD2 (5 bases each). V lost 5 bases and J lost 2, with 10 bases in between. The CDR3 contains 13 residues. Germline V gene sequence: CDR1 ENHRY, CDR2 SYGVKD. The CDR3 here is CAISRGETYEQYF. The CDR3 coding sequence is TGTGCCATCAGTCGAGGGGAGACCTACGAGCAGTACTTC.

The V and J genes are TRBV5-1 and TRBJ2-1, with D tentatively TRBD1 or TRBD2 (5 bases each). Trimming took 2 bases from V and 5 from J, leaving 14 bases between them. Germline CDR1 is SGHRS and CDR2 is YFSETQ. The CDR3 is 15 amino acids. The CDR3 DNA is TGCGCCAGCAGCTTAACCGGGACGCCCAACAATGAGCAGTTCTTC. This sequence encodes CASSLTGTPNNEQFF.

This clone was recorded only once. J is TRBJ1-1 and V is TRBV25-1, with a weak D call TRBD1 (5 bases). This CDR3 contains 13 residues. Germline V gene lookup returns CDR1 MGHDK and CDR2 SYGVNS. V was cut by 4 bases and J by 4 bases, with 10 bases left in between. The CDR3, as DNA: TGTGCCAGCAGTGCGGGGGACTCCACTGAAGCTTTCTTT. Translation: CASSAGDSTEAFF.

CDR3 sequence: CASSGGSTYEQYF. In DNA, the CDR3 is TGTGCCAGCAGCGGCGGCAGCACCTACGAGCAGTACTTC. The chain combines TRBV5-4 with TRBJ2-7; D is uncertain. The CDR3 length is 13 residues. The germline V gene has CDR1 SGHNT and CDR2 YYREEE (reference sequence). Trimming cost V 4 bases and J 2 bases, with 10 bases left between them.

The rearrangement links TRBV6-6 to TRBJ2-7; TRBD2 agrees at 9 bases. This CDR3 comprises 15 residues. With 0 bases clipped from V and 5 bases from J, the junction kept 5 bases outside the gene matches. CDR1 is MNHNY, CDR2 SVGAGI, per germline (reference sequence). CDR3 protein: CASSYSGLARNEQYF. The CDR3 DNA follows: TGTGCCAGCAGTTACTCAGGACTAGCGCGGAACGAGCAGTACTTC.

CDR3 nucleotide sequence: TGTGCCAGCCAACGGGGGAACTACGAGCAGTACTTC. Its protein is CASQRGNYEQYF. The chain links TRBV7-9 to TRBJ2-7; a possible D gene is TRBD2 (6 bases). Trimming shortened V by 8 bases and J by 3 bases, and 11 bases separated the two germline ends. There are 12 residues in the CDR3. CDR1 is SEHNR and CDR2 is FQNEAQ in the germline V gene (reference sequence).

The rearrangement joins TRBV7-9 to TRBJ2-1; D is perhaps TRBD2 (6 bases). Germline assignment: CDR1 SEHNR and CDR2 FQNEAQ (reference sequence). This CDR3 contains 14 residues. V was pared by 5 bases and J by 9 bases, with 17 bases between. CDR3 DNA: TGTGCCAGCAGCCTACAGCATGGGGGGAGTGAGCAGTTCTTC. Translated: CASSLQHGGSEQFF.

The V and J genes are TRBV25-1 and TRBJ2-2, with 9 nucleotides matching TRBD1. CDR1 and CDR2 (germline): MGHDK, SYGVNS. CDR3 length: 16 amino acids. The V and J ends lost 4 bases and 4 bases, in that order; junction bases with no gene match: 7. The CDR3 sequence is CASSAPGQGTTGELFF. In DNA form, the CDR3 reads TGTGCCAGCAGTGCACCGGGACAGGGAACCACCGGGGAGCTGTTTTTT.

The rearrangement links TRBV5-6 to TRBJ2-7; D tentatively reads TRBD1 or TRBD2 (6 bases each). The CDR3 is 14 amino acids. Between the trimmed V and J ends, which lost 2 bases and 2 bases, there was a span of 11 bases. Germline V gene lookup returns CDR1 SGHDT and CDR2 YYEEEE. CDR3 loop: CASSFGGGPYEQYF. The CDR3 DNA sequence: TGTGCCAGCAGCTTTGGAGGGGGGCCCTACGAGCAGTACTTC.